This T cell receptor (beta chain) was found in a study of control samples from healthy donors and cancer patients. Germline CDR1 and CDR2: SQVTM and ANQGSEA. Trimming cost V 6 bases and J 0 bases, with 12 bases left between them. CDR3 length: 13 residues. This table comes from immunoSEQ multiplex PCR, and its TCRdb copy is limited to in-frame clones, with some not included. The sample has about 130,000 clones, about 93% seen once; the top ten hold 2% to 3%. The V and J genes are TRBV29-1 and TRBJ2-7; D ambiguous. The receptor comes from a man aged 18 to 29 in good health. The specimen was blood. This chain's CDR3 is CSVALGVSYEQYF. In DNA form, the CDR3 reads TGCAGCGTCGCCCTTGGGGTCTCCTACGAGCAGTACTTC.